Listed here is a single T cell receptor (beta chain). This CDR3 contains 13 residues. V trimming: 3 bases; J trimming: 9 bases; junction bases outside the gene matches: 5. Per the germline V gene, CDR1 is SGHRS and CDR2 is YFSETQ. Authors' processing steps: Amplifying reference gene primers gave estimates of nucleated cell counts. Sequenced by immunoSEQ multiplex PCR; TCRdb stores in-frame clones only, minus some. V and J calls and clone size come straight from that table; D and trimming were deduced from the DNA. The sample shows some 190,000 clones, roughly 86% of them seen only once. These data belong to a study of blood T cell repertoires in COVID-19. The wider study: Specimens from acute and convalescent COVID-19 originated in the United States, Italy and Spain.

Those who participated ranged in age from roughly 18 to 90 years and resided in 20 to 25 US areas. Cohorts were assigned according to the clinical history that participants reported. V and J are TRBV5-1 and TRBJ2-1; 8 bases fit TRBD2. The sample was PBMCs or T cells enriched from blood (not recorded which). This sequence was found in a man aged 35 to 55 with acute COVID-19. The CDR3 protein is CASSSGGEGEQFF. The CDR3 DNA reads TGCGCCAGCAGCTCGGGGGGGGAGGGTGAGCAGTTCTTC.